Sequencing of this T cell receptor beta chain was carried out in a study of neurological immune-mediated disorders. This clonotype was seen at least ten times. The antigen is not known. Over 170 million TCR-beta sequences from 15-18 subjects came from every sequencing run. TCRdb reprocessed the 5' RACE reads via MiXCR and lists one record per CDR3 protein. Found here are under 50,000 distinct CDR3 sequences, about 25% of them singletons; the top ten hold about 23%. The V end lost 3 bases, the J end lost 6 bases, and 9 bases lay between the germline ends. The CDR3 loop spans 13 amino acids. The germline CDR1 and CDR2 sequences are KGHSH and LQKENI. Whole-study findings and limits: In HTLV-1-associated myelopathy, TCR clonal expansion was greatest, and in multiple sclerosis it was least, below healthy controls.

This chain joins TRBV18 and TRBJ1-5; D gene uncertain. This TCR was recovered from a woman in her 70s in good health. The specimen was PBMCs. In DNA form, the CDR3 reads TGTGCCAGCTCACCGGCTGCAACTCAGCCCCAGCATTTT. It specifies CASSPAATQPQHF.